The 17 T cell receptor beta chains below all came from one sample that was sequenced in a study of cytomegalovirus exposure and HLA in healthy donors (dated by TCRdb to the late 2010s). Libraries were built with the immunoSEQ multiplex PCR assay. For the multiplex PCR, a mixture combining 60 forward primers for TCR Vbeta segments and 13 reverse primers for TCR Jbeta segments was used. As stored in TCRdb, this immuneACCESS dataset retains in-frame rearrangements with V and J assigned. A fraction of the clones does not appear; measured against another copy, unresolved V genes explain less than half of the discrepancy, and the remainder lacks a known reason. Across this sample there are 75,000 to 100,000 clones, with around 77% seen only once. About 7.9% of the sample comes from the top ten. Sequenced material: PBMCs. The receptor set was obtained from a man aged 25-40 years in good health and CMV-seronegative.

The V and J genes are TRBV5-1 and TRBJ1-2, with 9 bases fitting TRBD1. The length of the CDR3 is 17 residues. Trimming cost V 0 bases and J 3 bases; bases outside gene matches: 9. Germline-derived CDR1 and CDR2 are SGHRS and YFSETQ. The CDR3 is CASSLASTGGRDYGYTF. The CDR3 DNA reads TGCGCCAGCAGCTTGGCCAGTACAGGGGGCAGGGACTATGGCTACACCTTC.

V usage is TRBV27 and J usage is TRBJ1-5; weak D call: TRBD1 (5 bases). In germline, CDR1 is MNHEY, CDR2 SMNVEV (reference sequence). The CDR3 is made up of 15 amino acids. Trimming removed 5 bases from V and 2 bases from J, with 13 bases in between. CDR3 nucleotides: TGTGCCAGCAGTCCCTCCGGGGGTCGCAATCAGCCCCAGCATTTT. It translates to CASSPSGGRNQPQHF.

This clone was counted only a few times. V usage is TRBV2 and J usage is TRBJ1-1; 7 nucleotides agree with TRBD1. CDR3 length: 16 amino acids. CDR1 and CDR2 (germline): SNHLY, FYNNEI. Unmatched junction bases numbered 11, after V lost 2 bases and J lost 5 bases. CDR3 region: CASSERTGWGRTEAFF. The CDR3 coding sequence is TGTGCCAGCAGTGAAAGGACAGGATGGGGGCGGACTGAAGCTTTCTTT.

The V and J genes are TRBV28 and TRBJ1-2; maybe TRBD1 (5 bases). The CDR3 is 13 residues long. In germline, CDR1 is MDHEN, CDR2 SYDVKM. Between the trimmed V and J ends, which lost 5 bases and 8 bases, there was a span of 15 bases. CDR3 nucleotide sequence: TGTGCCAGCAGTGCCCCAGGGTTGGTCGGCTACACCTTC. It encodes CASSAPGLVGYTF.

This chain joins TRBV19 and TRBJ1-5; the match to TRBD1 covers 7 bases. Germline V lookup: CDR1 LNHDA, CDR2 SQIVND (reference sequence). The trim removed 10 bases at V and 4 bases at J, leaving 13 bases unmatched. The CDR3 loop spans 15 amino acids. The CDR3: CATAGTATSNQPQHF. The CDR3 DNA follows: TGTGCCACGGCCGGGACAGCCACCTCGAATCAGCCCCAGCATTTT.

This sequence joins TRBV6-4 and TRBJ2-3; 9 positions match TRBD2. The CDR3 totals 16 residues. V shed 0 bases and J 6 bases; nucleotides not matched to a gene: 7. CDR1 and CDR2 (germline): MRHNA, SNTAGT. CDR3 region: CASSDSSAGGPDTQYF. CDR3 DNA: TGTGCCAGCAGTGACTCCAGTGCGGGAGGGCCCGATACGCAGTATTTT.

The chain recombines TRBV4-1 with TRBJ1-1; TRBD1 agrees at 7 bases. From germline, CDR1 is MGHRA and CDR2 YSYEKL. J was trimmed by 0 bases and V by 8 bases; bases with no gene match: 15. This CDR3 has 17 residues. The CDR3 DNA is TGCGCCAGCGAGCCCGGGACAGCTCACCTAATGAACACTGAAGCTTTCTTT. Amino acid sequence: CASEPGTAHLMNTEAFF.

The J gene is TRBJ2-7, the V gene TRBV25-1; the D gene is possibly TRBD2 (5 bases). This CDR3 spans 12 amino acids. Germline values: CDR1 MGHDK, CDR2 SYGVNS. Between the trimmed V and J ends, which lost 5 bases and 1 base, there was a span of 6 bases. Here the CDR3 DNA reads TGTGCCAGCAGTCCGGGGTCCTACGAGCAGTACTTC. This sequence encodes CASSPGSYEQYF.

The rearrangement links TRBV27 to TRBJ1-2; D might be TRBD1 (6 bases). The V gene's germline CDR1 is MNHEY and CDR2 SMNVEV (reference sequence). This CDR3 has 13 residues. The V end lost 5 bases, the J end lost 8 bases, and 15 bases lay between the germline ends. The chain's CDR3 is CASSLSRGAGYTF. The CDR3 DNA follows: TGTGCCAGCAGTCTCTCCAGGGGCGCAGGCTACACCTTC.

The J gene is TRBJ2-3, the V gene TRBV9, with 7 bases identical to TRBD2. Per germline, CDR1 SGDLS and CDR2 YYNGEE. Trimming removed 0 bases from V and 4 bases from J; junction bases left unmatched: 5. The CDR3 spans 15 residues. The CDR3 spells CASSVGGLDPDTQYF. Here the CDR3 DNA reads TGTGCCAGCAGCGTAGGAGGACTAGACCCAGATACGCAGTATTTT.

The chain uses TRBV18 and TRBJ1-1, with 8 bases lining up with TRBD1. Germline CDR1 and CDR2: KGHSH and LQKENI. The CDR3 loop spans 14 amino acids. V was pared by 6 bases and J by 5 bases, with 8 bases of the junction left unmatched. CDR3 in DNA: TGTGCCAGCTCGTTCAGGGGGCGGGAGACTGAAGCTTTCTTT. It codes for CASSFRGRETEAFF.

The chain uses TRBV6-4 and TRBJ2-3; 12 nucleotides agree with TRBD1. V gave up 2 bases and J gave up 4 bases; unmatched junction bases: 1. Germline V gene data show CDR1 as MRHNA and CDR2 as SNTAGT. There are 15 residues in the CDR3. CDR3 sequence reads: CASSDGTGGPDTQYF. Here the CDR3 DNA reads TGTGCCAGCAGTGACGGGACAGGGGGCCCAGATACGCAGTATTTT.

This chain joins TRBV10-3 and TRBJ2-3; 7 bases are a match to TRBD1. Germline V gives CDR1 ENHRY, CDR2 SYGVKD. Germline trimming cut 10 bases from V and 0 bases from J; bases unmatched to any gene: 1. The CDR3 loop spans 12 amino acids. The CDR3: CATQGSTDTQYF. The CDR3 DNA sequence: TGTGCCACACAGGGGAGCACAGATACGCAGTATTTT.

The rearrangement links TRBV10-2 to TRBJ2-7, with D tentatively TRBD1 (5 bases). The germline CDR1 and CDR2 sequences are WSHSY and SAAADI. The CDR3 contains 14 residues. V lost 8 bases, J lost 0 bases, and 14 bases lay in between. DNA for the CDR3: TGCGCCAGCGCAACCTCGACAGCCTCCTACGAGCAGTACTTC. Its translation is CASATSTASYEQYF.

V usage is TRBV11-3 and J usage is TRBJ2-3; 8 bases agree with TRBD1. The CDR3 covers 16 residues. V gave up 4 bases and J gave up 6 bases; unmatched junction bases: 12. The germline V gene encodes CDR1 SGHNT and CDR2 YENEEA. The CDR3 reads CASSSGLTGEKDTQYF. CDR3 nucleotide sequence: TGTGCCAGCAGCTCTGGGTTGACAGGGGAAAAGGATACGCAGTATTTT.

The V and J genes are TRBV9 and TRBJ1-1; no firm D call. Germline values: CDR1 SGDLS, CDR2 YYNGEE. The CDR3 extends over 15 amino acids. V lost 0 bases and J 4 bases, leaving 13 bases between the germline ends. DNA of the CDR3: TGTGCCAGCAGCGTAGCTGCCAGGTTTGCCACTGAAGCTTTCTTT. Protein sequence: CASSVAARFATEAFF.

The chain joins TRBV15 to TRBJ2-7; 8 bases are shared with TRBD2. Losses at the gene ends were 0 bases for V and 5 bases for J; bases not matched to a gene: 9. Germline CDR1 and CDR2: LNHNV and YYDKDF (reference sequence). The CDR3 contains 16 residues. In nucleotides, the CDR3 is TGTGCCACCAGCAGAGATCTCGGGAGGGCGAAGCACGAGCAGTACTTC. It is translated as CATSRDLGRAKHEQYF.